This passage covers 15 T cell receptor beta chains from one sample sequenced in a study of blood T cell repertoires in COVID-19. The data were produced by immunoSEQ multiplex PCR, yet TCRdb's version contains in-frame clones alone and is incomplete. The sample holds roughly 190,000 clones, around 83% seen once. The sample comprised peripheral blood. The receptors derive from a middle-aged man with active or convalescent COVID-19.

The genes are TRBV6-2 or TRBV6-3 and TRBJ1-1; 10 bases map to TRBD1. Losses at the gene ends were 5 bases for V and 4 bases for J; bases not matched to a gene: 7. The CDR3 runs 15 residues. CDR1 is MNHEY, CDR2 SVGEGT, per germline. The CDR3 here is CASSRQGALATEAFF. Here the CDR3 DNA reads TGTGCCAGCAGTAGACAGGGGGCGTTGGCCACTGAAGCTTTCTTT.

This chain uses TRBV19 with TRBJ2-7; the match to TRBD1 covers 10 bases. Germline V CDR1 and CDR2: LNHDA, SQIVND (reference sequence). V lost 3 bases and J lost 2; bases outside the gene matches: 1. This CDR3 comprises 14 residues. The CDR3 coding sequence is TGTGCCAGTAGTATGGGGACAGGGGCCTACGAGCAGTACTTC. It specifies CASSMGTGAYEQYF. Drawing the rest from reference TRBV19 and TRBJ2-7, the complete variable domain is DGGITQSPKYLFRKEGQNVTLSCEQNLNHDAMYWYRQDPGQGLRLIYYSQIVNDFQKGDIAEGYSVSREKKESFPLTVTSAQKNPTAFYLCASSMGTGAYEQYFGPGTRLTVT.

This clone was seen only a few times. The genes are TRBV7-9 and TRBJ1-2; D ambiguous. From germline, CDR1 is SEHNR and CDR2 FQNEAQ (reference sequence). This CDR3 has 14 residues. V shed 1 base and J shed 7 bases, with 13 bases lying between them. The CDR3 DNA reads as TGTGCCAGCAGCTTAGATGCGGGGTTATCTGGCTACACCTTC. This codes for CASSLDAGLSGYTF.

V and J are TRBV30 and TRBJ2-1, with 7 bases aligning to TRBD2. With V trimmed by 0 bases and J by 3 bases, 5 bases remained unmatched. Germline V gene data show CDR1 as GTSNPN and CDR2 as SVGIG (reference sequence). This CDR3 is 15 amino acids long. The DNA of the CDR3 is TGTGCCTGGAGTGTGTCCGGGGGGTACTACAATGAGCAGTTCTTC. It is translated as CAWSVSGGYYNEQFF.

The chain carries TRBV7-2 and TRBJ2-4, with 8 bases matching TRBD2. CDR1 is SGHTA, CDR2 FQGNSA, per germline. This CDR3 is 17 amino acids long. The junction had 7 bases not matched to a gene; V was cut back by 0 bases and J by 3 bases. This CDR3 reads CASSLATGGSDKNIQYF. The CDR3 region has the DNA TGTGCCAGCAGCTTAGCGACGGGGGGGTCGGACAAAAACATTCAGTACTTC.

This clone was seen many times. This sequence joins TRBV3-1 (or the pseudogene TRBV3-2) and TRBJ2-2, with 10 bases aligning to TRBD2. Germline loops: CDR1 LGHDT, CDR2 YNNKEL (reference sequence). The CDR3 runs to 16 residues. V lost 7 bases and J lost 4; bases outside the gene matches: 9. DNA for the CDR3: TGTGCCAGCACTAAGCGGGGGGGCCTGGGCACCGGGGAGCTGTTTTTT. Amino acids: CASTKRGGLGTGELFF.

Concerning this clone itself: Other nucleotide sequences from this sample produce the same CDR3. The CDR3 protein is CASSLGLAGRETQYF. As DNA, the CDR3 is TGCGCCAGCAGCTTGGGTTTAGCGGGCCGAGAGACCCAGTACTTC. V gene TRBV5-1 combines with J gene TRBJ2-5, with TRBD2 matching over 7 bases. CDR1 is SGHRS, CDR2 YFSETQ, per germline. This CDR3 has 15 amino acids. V shed 0 bases, J shed 4 bases, and the junction held 6 bases outside the gene matches.

The chain is built from TRBV5-1 and TRBJ2-1; 9 nucleotides line up with TRBD2. This CDR3 contains 16 residues. After removal of 0 bases from V and 7 bases from J, the junction contained 8 bases not matched to a gene. The germline gives CDR1 SGHRS, CDR2 YFSETQ. The CDR3 DNA sequence: TGCGCCAGCAGCTTGGAGTTAGCGGGAGATCGGAATGAGCAGTTCTTC. Amino acid sequence: CASSLELAGDRNEQFF.

The chain uses TRBV27 and TRBJ1-2; D possibly corresponds to TRBD1 (5 bases). The V gene's germline CDR1 is MNHEY and CDR2 SMNVEV (reference sequence). The CDR3 totals 14 residues. V was cut by 9 bases and J by 4 bases, with 18 bases left in between. The CDR3 coding sequence is TGTGCCAGTTCTGGAGGGGCAGTGGGCTATGGCTACACCTTC. The encoded protein is CASSGGAVGYGYTF.

The J gene is TRBJ2-3, the V gene TRBV28; TRBD2 aligns across 9 bases. CDR3 length: 15 amino acids. Germline V gives CDR1 MDHEN, CDR2 SYDVKM. The V segment lost 5 bases and the J segment 1 base; nucleotides outside the gene matches: 4. The CDR3 loop reads CASSLWTSGTDTQYF. CDR3 in DNA: TGTGCCAGCAGTCTCTGGACTAGCGGCACAGATACGCAGTATTTT.

The rearrangement uses TRBV6-5 and TRBJ1-2; D unclear. In germline, CDR1 is MNHEY, CDR2 SVGAGI. The CDR3 runs 13 residues. Trimming pared 10 bases from V and 2 bases from J, leaving 14 bases between. CDR3 loop: CATLRGLNYGYTF. CDR3 in DNA: TGTGCCACCCTGCGAGGACTAAACTATGGCTACACCTTC.

Here the CDR3 reads CASSVEVRSPLHF. CDR3 sequence (DNA): TGTGCCAGCAGTGTCGAGGTCCGGTCACCCCTCCACTTT. This rearrangement joins TRBV2 to TRBJ1-6, with D hard to call. Trimming took 4 bases from V and 10 from J, leaving 11 bases between them. This CDR3 has 13 residues. Germline CDR1 is SNHLY and CDR2 is FYNNEI.

J is TRBJ1-6 and V is TRBV5-1; 7 bases map to TRBD1. The J segment lost 5 bases and the V segment lost 3 bases, leaving 8 bases of the junction unmatched. The CDR3 spans 16 residues. Germline CDR1 is SGHRS and CDR2 is YFSETQ. The CDR3 here is CASSSNAGQNNSPLHF. The DNA of the CDR3 is TGCGCCAGCAGCTCGAACGCGGGACAGAATAATTCACCCCTCCACTTT.

The rearrangement uses TRBV6-1 and TRBJ1-5; D possibly corresponds to TRBD1 (6 bases). Trimming pared 1 base from V and 0 bases from J, leaving 16 bases between. Germline V gives CDR1 MNHNS, CDR2 SASEGT. CDR3 length equals 18 residues. CDR3 DNA sequence: TGTGCCAGCAGTGAAGTGGACGGACAGTCATATAGCAATCAGCCCCAGCATTTT. Its translation: CASSEVDGQSYSNQPQHF.

The chain uses TRBV30 and TRBJ1-3, with TRBD1 matching 8 bases. Germline assignment: CDR1 GTSNPN and CDR2 SVGIG (reference sequence). The CDR3 spans 14 residues. After removal of 3 bases from V and 3 bases from J, the junction contained 4 bases not matched to a gene. The CDR3 region has the DNA TGTGCCTGGAGGGACAGGGATGGTGGAAACACCATATATTTT. Its translation: CAWRDRDGGNTIYF.